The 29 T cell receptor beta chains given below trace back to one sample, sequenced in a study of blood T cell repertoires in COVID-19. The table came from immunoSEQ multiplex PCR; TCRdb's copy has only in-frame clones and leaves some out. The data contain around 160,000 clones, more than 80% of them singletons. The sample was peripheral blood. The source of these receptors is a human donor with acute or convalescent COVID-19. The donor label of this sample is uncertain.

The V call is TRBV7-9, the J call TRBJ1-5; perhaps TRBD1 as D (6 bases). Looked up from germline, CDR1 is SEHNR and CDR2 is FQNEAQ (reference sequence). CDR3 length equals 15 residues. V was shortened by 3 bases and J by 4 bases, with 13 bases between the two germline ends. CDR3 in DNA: TGTGCCAGCAGCTTGGGGGACACGGCAAATCAGCCCCAGCATTTT. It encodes CASSLGDTANQPQHF.

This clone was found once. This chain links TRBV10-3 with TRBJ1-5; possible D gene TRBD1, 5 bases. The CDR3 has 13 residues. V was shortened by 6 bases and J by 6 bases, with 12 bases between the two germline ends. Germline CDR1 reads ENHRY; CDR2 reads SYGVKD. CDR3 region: CAISGGVSQPQHF. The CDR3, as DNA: TGTGCCATCAGCGGGGGGGTGAGTCAGCCCCAGCATTTT.

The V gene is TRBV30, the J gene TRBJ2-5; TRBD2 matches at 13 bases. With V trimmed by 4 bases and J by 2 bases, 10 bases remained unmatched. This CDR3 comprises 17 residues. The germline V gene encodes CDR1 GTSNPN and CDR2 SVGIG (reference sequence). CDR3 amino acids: CAWTRRSGLAGQETQYF. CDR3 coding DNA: TGTGCCTGGACCCGCCGATCGGGACTAGCGGGGCAAGAGACCCAGTACTTC.

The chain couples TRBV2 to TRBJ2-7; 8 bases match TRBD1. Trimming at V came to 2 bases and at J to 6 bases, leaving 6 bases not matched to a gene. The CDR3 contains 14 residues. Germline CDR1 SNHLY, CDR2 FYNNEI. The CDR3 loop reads CASSEWARGLEQYV. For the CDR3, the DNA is TGTGCCAGCAGTGAATGGGCCAGGGGGCTCGAGCAGTACGTC.

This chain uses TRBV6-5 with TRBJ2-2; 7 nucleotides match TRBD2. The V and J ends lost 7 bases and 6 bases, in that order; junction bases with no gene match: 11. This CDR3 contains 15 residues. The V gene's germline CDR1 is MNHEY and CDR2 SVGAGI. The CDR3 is CASTLRWAGAGELFF. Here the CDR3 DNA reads TGTGCCAGCACTCTTCGGTGGGCGGGGGCCGGGGAGCTGTTTTTT.

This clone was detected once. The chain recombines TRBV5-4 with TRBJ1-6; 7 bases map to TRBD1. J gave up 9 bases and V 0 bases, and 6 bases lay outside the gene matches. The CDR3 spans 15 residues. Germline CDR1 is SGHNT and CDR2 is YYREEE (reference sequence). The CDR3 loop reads CASSLEGGAGSPLHF. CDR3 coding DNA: TGTGCCAGCAGCTTGGAAGGGGGCGCAGGTTCACCCCTCCACTTT.

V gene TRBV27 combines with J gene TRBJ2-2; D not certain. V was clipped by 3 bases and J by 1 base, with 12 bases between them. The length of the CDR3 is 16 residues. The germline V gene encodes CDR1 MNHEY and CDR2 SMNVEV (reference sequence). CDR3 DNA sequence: TGTGCCAGCAGTTTCCCCTCGGGTCTGAACACCGGGGAGCTGTTTTTT. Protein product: CASSFPSGLNTGELFF.

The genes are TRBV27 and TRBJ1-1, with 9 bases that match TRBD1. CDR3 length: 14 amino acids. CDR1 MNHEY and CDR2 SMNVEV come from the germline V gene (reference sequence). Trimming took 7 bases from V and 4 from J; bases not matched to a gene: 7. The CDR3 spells CASIPYRGLTEAFF. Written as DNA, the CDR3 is TGTGCCAGCATCCCCTACAGGGGGCTCACTGAAGCTTTCTTT.

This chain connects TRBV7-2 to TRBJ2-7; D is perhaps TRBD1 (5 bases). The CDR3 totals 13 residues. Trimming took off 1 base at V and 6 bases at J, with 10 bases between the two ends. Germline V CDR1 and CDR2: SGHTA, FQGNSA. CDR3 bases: TGTGCCAGCAGCTTAGATGGGGCCCGCGAGCAGTACGTC. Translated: CASSLDGAREQYV.

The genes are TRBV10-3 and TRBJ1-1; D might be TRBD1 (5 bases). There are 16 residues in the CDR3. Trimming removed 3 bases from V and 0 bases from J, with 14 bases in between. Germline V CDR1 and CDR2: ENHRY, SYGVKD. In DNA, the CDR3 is TGTGCCATCAGTGAAAGGCGTGTAGGGGTGAACACTGAAGCTTTCTTT. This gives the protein CAISERRVGVNTEAFF.

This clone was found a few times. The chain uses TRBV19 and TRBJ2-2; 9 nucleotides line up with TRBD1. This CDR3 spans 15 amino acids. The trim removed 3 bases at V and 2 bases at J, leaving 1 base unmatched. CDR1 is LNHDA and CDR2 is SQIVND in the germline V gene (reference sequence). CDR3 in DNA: TGTGCCAGTAGTATGGGACAGGGCAACACCGGGGAGCTGTTTTTT. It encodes CASSMGQGNTGELFF.

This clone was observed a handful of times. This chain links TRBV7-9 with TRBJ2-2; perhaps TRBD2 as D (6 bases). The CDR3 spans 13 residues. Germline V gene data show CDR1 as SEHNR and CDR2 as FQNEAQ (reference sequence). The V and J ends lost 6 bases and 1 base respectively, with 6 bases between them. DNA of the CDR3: TGTGCCAGCAGGCGGGGGAACACCGGGGAGCTGTTTTTT. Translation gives CASRRGNTGELFF.

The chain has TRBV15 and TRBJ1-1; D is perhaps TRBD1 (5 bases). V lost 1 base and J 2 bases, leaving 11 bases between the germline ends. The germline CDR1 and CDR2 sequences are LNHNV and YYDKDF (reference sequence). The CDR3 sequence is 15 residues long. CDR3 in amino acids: CATSRGIQVNTEAFF. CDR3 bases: TGTGCCACCAGCAGAGGGATACAGGTTAACACTGAAGCTTTCTTT.

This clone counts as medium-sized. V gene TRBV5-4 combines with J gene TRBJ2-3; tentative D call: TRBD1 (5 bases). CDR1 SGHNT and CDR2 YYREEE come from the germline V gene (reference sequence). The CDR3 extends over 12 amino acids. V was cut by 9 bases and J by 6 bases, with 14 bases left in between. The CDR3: CATEQGRDTQYF. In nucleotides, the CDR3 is TGTGCCACTGAGCAGGGAAGGGATACGCAGTATTTT.

The CDR3 is CASSSAGPYNQPQHF. DNA of the CDR3: TGTGCCAGCAGTTCGGCGGGACCTTACAATCAGCCCCAGCATTTT. The chain is built from TRBV6-6 and TRBJ1-5, with D possibly being TRBD1 (5 bases). Trimming pared 4 bases from V and 3 bases from J, leaving 13 bases between. Germline assignment: CDR1 MNHNY and CDR2 SVGAGI (reference sequence). The CDR3 has 15 amino acids.

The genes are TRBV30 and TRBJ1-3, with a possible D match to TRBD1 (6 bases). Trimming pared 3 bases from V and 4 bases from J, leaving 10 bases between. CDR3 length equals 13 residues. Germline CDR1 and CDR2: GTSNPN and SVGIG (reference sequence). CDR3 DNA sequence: TGTGCCTGGAGCCTCGGACAGGGAAACACCATATATTTT. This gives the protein CAWSLGQGNTIYF.

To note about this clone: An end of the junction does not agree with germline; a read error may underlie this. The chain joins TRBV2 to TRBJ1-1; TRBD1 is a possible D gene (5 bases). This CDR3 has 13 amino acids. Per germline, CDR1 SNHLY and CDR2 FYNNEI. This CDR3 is CASSIYTGTGAFF. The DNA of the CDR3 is TGTGCCAGCAGTATCTACACCGGGACTGGAGCTTTCTTT.

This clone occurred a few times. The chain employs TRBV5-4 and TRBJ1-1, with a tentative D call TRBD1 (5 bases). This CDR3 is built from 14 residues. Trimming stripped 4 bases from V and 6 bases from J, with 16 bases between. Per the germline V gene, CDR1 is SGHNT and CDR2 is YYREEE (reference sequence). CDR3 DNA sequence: TGTGCCAGCAGCCCTGACGGGGGACGAGCTGAAGCTTTCTTT. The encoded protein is CASSPDGGRAEAFF.

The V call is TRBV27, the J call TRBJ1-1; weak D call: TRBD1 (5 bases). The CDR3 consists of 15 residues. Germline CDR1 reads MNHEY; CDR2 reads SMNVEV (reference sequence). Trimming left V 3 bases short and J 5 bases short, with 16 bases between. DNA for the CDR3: TGTGCCAGCAGTTTGTACGGATTTGGGGGGACTGAAGCTTTCTTT. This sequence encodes CASSLYGFGGTEAFF.

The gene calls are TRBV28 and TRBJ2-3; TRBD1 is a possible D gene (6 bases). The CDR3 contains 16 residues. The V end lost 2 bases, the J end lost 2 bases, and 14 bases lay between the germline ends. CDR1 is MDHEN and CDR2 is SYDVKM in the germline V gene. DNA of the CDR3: TGTGCCAGCAGTTTAACGGGCAGGGGTCCCACAGATACGCAGTATTTT. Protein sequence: CASSLTGRGPTDTQYF.

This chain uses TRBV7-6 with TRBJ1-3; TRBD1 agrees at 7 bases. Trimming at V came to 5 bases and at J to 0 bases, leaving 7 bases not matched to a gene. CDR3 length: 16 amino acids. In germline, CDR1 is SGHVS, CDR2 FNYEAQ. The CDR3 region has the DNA TGTGCCAGCAGCACCGGGGACAGCGTCTCTGGAAACACCATATATTTT. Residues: CASSTGDSVSGNTIYF. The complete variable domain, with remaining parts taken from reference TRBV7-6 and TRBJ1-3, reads GAGVSQSPRYKVTKRGQDVALRCDPISGHVSLYWYRQALGQGPEFLTYFNYEAQQDKSGLPNDRFSAERPEGSISTLTIQRTEQRDSAMYRCASSTGDSVSGNTIYFGEGSWLTVV.

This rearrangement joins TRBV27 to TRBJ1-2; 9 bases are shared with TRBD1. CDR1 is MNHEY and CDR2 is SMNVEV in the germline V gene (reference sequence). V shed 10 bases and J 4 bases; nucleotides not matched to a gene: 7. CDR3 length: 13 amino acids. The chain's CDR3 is CATKPGQGYGYTF. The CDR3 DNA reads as TGTGCCACCAAGCCGGGACAGGGCTATGGCTACACCTTC.

CDR3 nucleotides: TGTGCCAGCAGCTTACCGGACGGGGGGGAGACCCAGTACTTC. It is translated as CASSLPDGGETQYF. The chain has TRBV7-8 and TRBJ2-5, with TRBD2 identical over 7 bases. The junction had 5 bases not matched to a gene; V was cut back by 2 bases and J by 5 bases. Germline CDR1 reads SGHVS; CDR2 reads FQNEAQ. The CDR3 length is 14 residues.

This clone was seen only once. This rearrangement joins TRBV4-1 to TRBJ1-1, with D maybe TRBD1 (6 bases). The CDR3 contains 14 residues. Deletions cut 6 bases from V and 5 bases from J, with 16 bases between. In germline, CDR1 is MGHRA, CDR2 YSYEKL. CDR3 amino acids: CASRPPGTRTEAFF. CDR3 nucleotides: TGCGCCAGCAGGCCCCCAGGGACAAGAACTGAAGCTTTCTTT.

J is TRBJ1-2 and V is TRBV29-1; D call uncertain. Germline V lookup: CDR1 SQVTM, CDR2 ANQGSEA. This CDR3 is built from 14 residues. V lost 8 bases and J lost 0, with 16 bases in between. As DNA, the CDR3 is TGCAGCCTAGGCGGACTGGAGGCTAACTATGGCTACACCTTC. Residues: CSLGGLEANYGYTF.

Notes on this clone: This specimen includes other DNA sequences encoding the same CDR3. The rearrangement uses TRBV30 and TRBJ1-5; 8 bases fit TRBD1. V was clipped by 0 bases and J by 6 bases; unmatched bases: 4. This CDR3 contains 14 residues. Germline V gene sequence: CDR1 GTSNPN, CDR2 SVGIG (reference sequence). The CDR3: CAWSVQGGGQPQHF. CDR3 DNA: TGTGCCTGGAGTGTACAGGGGGGAGGTCAGCCCCAGCATTTT.

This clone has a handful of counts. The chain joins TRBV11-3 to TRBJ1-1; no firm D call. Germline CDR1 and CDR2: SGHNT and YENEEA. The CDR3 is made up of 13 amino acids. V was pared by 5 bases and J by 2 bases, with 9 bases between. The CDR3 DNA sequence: TGTGCCAGCAGCCTCGCGGTTAACACTGAAGCTTTCTTT. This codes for CASSLAVNTEAFF.

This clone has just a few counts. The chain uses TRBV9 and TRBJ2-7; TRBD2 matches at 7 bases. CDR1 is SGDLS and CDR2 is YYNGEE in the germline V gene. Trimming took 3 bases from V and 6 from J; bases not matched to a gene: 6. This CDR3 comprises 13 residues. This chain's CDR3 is CASSAGPGGEQYF. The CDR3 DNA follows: TGTGCCAGCAGCGCCGGTCCGGGGGGCGAGCAGTACTTC.

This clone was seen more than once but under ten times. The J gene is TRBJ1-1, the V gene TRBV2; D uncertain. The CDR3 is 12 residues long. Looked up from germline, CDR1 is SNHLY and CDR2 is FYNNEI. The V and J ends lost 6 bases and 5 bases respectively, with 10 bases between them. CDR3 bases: TGTGCCAGCAGCCAATCAAATACTGAAGCTTTCTTT. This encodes CASSQSNTEAFF.